This T cell receptor beta chain was recorded in a study of monozygotic twins with inflammatory bowel disease. Each CDR3 protein gets one entry in TCRdb, which reprocessed the 5' RACE reads and gives no DNA. Reported are about 450,000 distinct CDR3 sequences; the ten largest clones contain roughly 2.2%. Germline CDR1 reads MGHRA; CDR2 reads YSYEKL. CDR3 size: 15 residues. The clonotype originates from a human donor with ulcerative colitis or Crohn's disease, or a healthy co-twin of an affected twin (not recorded which). V usage is TRBV4-1 and J usage is TRBJ2-1; TCRdb's D gene call, TRBD2, goes unchecked for lack of DNA. Input material: blood. The CDR3 here is CASSLTSGAPNEQFF.